In its sample, the clone carrying this T cell receptor (beta chain) was seen once. Its antigen is still unknown. The sample is drawn from a study of blood T cells in healthy people across ages. Study results and caveats: Diversity estimates drawn from one million T cells were deemed underestimates. In older individuals, TCR beta diversity per million T cells was lower, falling roughly linearly with age.

Primed by a sample-barcoded 5' primer and a J-beta primer mix, a second PCR proceeded for about 7 to 12 cycles. Carrying 12 random nucleotides, a template-switch adaptor labeled each individual cDNA molecule. TCRdb re-analysed the 5' RACE reads in MiXCR, keeping a single row per CDR3 protein. The sample holds some 780,000 distinct CDR3 sequences, around three fifths seen once. Donors gave around 9.3 milliliters of peripheral blood apiece. The CDR3 is made up of 17 amino acids. The V gene end was trimmed by 4 bases and the J gene end by 1 base; junction bases not matched to a gene: 10. The V gene's germline CDR1 is SEHNR and CDR2 FQNEAQ (reference sequence).

Sequencing used blood. The rearrangement uses TRBV7-9 and TRBJ2-5; 9 nucleotides line up with TRBD2. This TCR was sampled from a man aged 40-49 years in good health. CDR3 sequence (DNA): TGTGCCAGCAGCTCTCCGGCTAGCGGGATACCCCAAGAGACCCAGTACTTC. Translating gives CASSSPASGIPQETQYF.